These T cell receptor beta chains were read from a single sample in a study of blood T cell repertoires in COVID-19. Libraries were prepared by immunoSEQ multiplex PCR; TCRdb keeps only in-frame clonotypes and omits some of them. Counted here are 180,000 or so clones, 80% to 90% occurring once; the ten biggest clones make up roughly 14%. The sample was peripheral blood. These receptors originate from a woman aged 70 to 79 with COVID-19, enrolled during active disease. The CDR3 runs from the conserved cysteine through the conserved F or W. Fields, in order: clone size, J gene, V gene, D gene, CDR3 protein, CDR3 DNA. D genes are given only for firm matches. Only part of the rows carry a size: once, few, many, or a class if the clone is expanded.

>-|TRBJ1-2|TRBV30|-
CAWRPLDREYGYTF
TGTGCCTGGAGACCTTTAGACAGAGAGTATGGCTACACCTTC
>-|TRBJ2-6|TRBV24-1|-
CATSDSGHKFSGANVLTF
TGTGCCACCAGTGATTCGGGACACAAATTCTCTGGGGCCAACGTCCTGACTTTC
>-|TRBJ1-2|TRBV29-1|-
CSVEVGGNGYTF
TGCAGCGTTGAAGTTGGAGGGAATGGCTACACCTTC
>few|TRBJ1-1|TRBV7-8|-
CASRYGGAGNTEAFF
TGTGCCAGCCGTTATGGGGGGGCTGGGAACACTGAAGCTTTCTTT
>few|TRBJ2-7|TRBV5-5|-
CASSLDGGYEQYF
TGTGCCAGCAGCTTGGACGGAGGCTACGAGCAGTACTTC
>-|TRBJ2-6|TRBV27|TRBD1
CASSYHRDRGASSGANVLTF
TGTGCCAGCAGTTACCATCGAGACAGGGGGGCCTCCTCTGGGGCCAACGTCCTGACTTTC
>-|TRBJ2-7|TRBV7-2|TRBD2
CASSLLAGGPSEQYF
TGTGCCAGCAGCTTACTAGCGGGAGGTCCTTCCGAGCAGTACTTC
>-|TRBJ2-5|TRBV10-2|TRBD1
CASTTGGWGQETQYF
TGCGCCAGCACTACAGGGGGTTGGGGCCAAGAGACCCAGTACTTC
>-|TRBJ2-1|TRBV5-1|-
CASSLAGGHEQFF
TGCGCCAGCAGCTTGGCCGGAGGCCATGAGCAGTTCTTC
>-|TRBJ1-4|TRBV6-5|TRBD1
CASNAARRGLEKLFF
TGTGCCAGCAATGCGGCGCGGAGGGGGCTCGAAAAACTGTTTTTT
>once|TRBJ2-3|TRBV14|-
CASSQAGGYTDTQYF
TGTGCCAGCAGCCAAGCCGGGGGATACACAGATACGCAGTATTTT
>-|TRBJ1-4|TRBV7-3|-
CASSPRENEKLFF
TGTGCCAGCAGCCCGAGAGAGAATGAAAAACTGTTTTTT
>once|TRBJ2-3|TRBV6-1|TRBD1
CASSDVWGQGTDTQYF
TGTGCCAGCAGTGACGTTTGGGGACAGGGGACAGATACGCAGTATTTT
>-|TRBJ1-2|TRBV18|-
CASSQQGSYGYTF
TGTGCCAGCTCACAACAGGGTTCCTATGGCTACACCTTC